This TCR beta chain was obtained from a study of blood T cell repertoires in COVID-19. Study-wide background: T cells, B-cell-depleted T cells, or PBMCs provided the cDNA or gDNA that served as material.

This clone is categorized as medium-sized. Under the authors' procedure: Amplification from reference gene primers served as the basis for estimated nucleated cell counts. The method was immunoSEQ multiplex PCR; TCRdb's version includes in-frame clones alone and lacks a portion of them. V, J and clone size are taken as reported in that table, and D and trimming were inferred from the DNA itself. The data contain roughly 320,000 clones, approximately 89% of them singletons. Germline V gives CDR1 KGHDR, CDR2 SFDVKD. The V end was cut by 3 bases, the J end by 2 bases, with 12 bases between. The CDR3 runs 15 residues. Seattle patients were enrolled while actively infected and followed longitudinally.

The receptor's source is a woman aged 25 to 39 with COVID-19, enrolled during active disease. The rearrangement links TRBV24-1 to TRBJ1-2, with D possibly TRBD1 on 5 matching bases. Material for sequencing was peripheral blood. CDR3 sequence: CATSDAGRSNYGYTF. The CDR3 DNA follows: TGTGCCACCAGTGATGCGGGGCGGTCCAACTATGGCTACACCTTC.